The sequence of this T cell receptor (beta chain) was determined in a study of T cell responses to AZD1222 COVID-19 vaccine. The table lists this clone with a count of one. Assay: immunoSEQ multiplex PCR; the TCRdb copy retains only in-frame clones and omits some. The sample consists of some 130,000 clones, 90% of them appearing once. Germline trimming cut 3 bases from V and 3 bases from J; bases unmatched to any gene: 0. This CDR3 contains 13 residues. CDR1 and CDR2 from the germline V gene are SGHTS and YDEGEE. The TCR originated in an adult in good health. The sample in question was peripheral blood, obtained on day 0 of AZD1222 vaccination. The J gene is TRBJ1-1, the V gene TRBV5-8; 9 bases are a match to TRBD1. The CDR3 region is CASSWTGDTEAFF. The CDR3 nucleotides read TGTGCCAGCAGCTGGACAGGGGACACTGAAGCTTTCTTT.